Presented here are 15 T cell receptor beta chains from one specimen sequenced in a study of blood T cell repertoires in COVID-19. Only in-frame clones appear in the TCRdb table, and some are missing; sequencing was by immunoSEQ multiplex PCR. The profile covers under 100,000 clones, with around 85% appearing a single time and 10% to 15% taken by the ten largest. The sample was peripheral blood. Receptor source: a woman in her 70s with active or convalescent COVID-19.

The rearrangement links TRBV7-2 to TRBJ2-7; 7 bases align to TRBD1. Germline trimming cut 1 base from V and 1 base from J; bases unmatched to any gene: 1. Germline V lookup: CDR1 SGHTA, CDR2 FQGNSA. The CDR3 runs 14 residues. CDR3 residues: CASSLEGQSYEQYF. Written as DNA, the CDR3 is TGTGCCAGCAGCTTAGAGGGACAGTCCTACGAGCAGTACTTC.

The V gene is TRBV11-2, the J gene TRBJ2-5; 8 nucleotides match TRBD2. The CDR3 totals 17 residues. V trimming: 2 bases; J trimming: 5 bases; junction bases outside the gene matches: 13. CDR1 is SGHAT, CDR2 FQNNGV, per germline. The DNA for the CDR3 is TGTGCCAGCAGCTTACGCCGAGGCGGGGGGACCGCGGAGACCCAGTACTTC. Translated: CASSLRRGGGTAETQYF.

The J gene is TRBJ2-1, the V gene TRBV14; 9 nucleotides line up with TRBD1. The germline V gene has CDR1 SGHDN and CDR2 FVKESK. The CDR3 has 16 residues. V gave up 2 bases and J gave up 7 bases; unmatched junction bases: 9. In nucleotides, the CDR3 is TGTGCCAGCAGCCAACTAACAGGGGGCGCCCAGAATGAGCAGTTCTTC. This gives the protein CASSQLTGGAQNEQFF.

The chain combines TRBV2 with TRBJ1-6; 8 positions agree with TRBD1. CDR1 and CDR2 (germline): SNHLY, FYNNEI. This CDR3 has 15 residues. Trimming cost V 7 bases and J 10 bases; bases outside gene matches: 12. The CDR3 bases are TGTGCCAGCAAAAGGGCGGGGACAGGCGGCTCACCCCTCCACTTT. Amino acid sequence: CASKRAGTGGSPLHF.

This sequence joins TRBV6-5 and TRBJ1-6; D not certain. V gave up 4 bases and J gave up 8 bases, with 12 bases separating them. The germline V gene has CDR1 MNHEY and CDR2 SVGAGI. The CDR3 extends over 14 amino acids. The CDR3 coding sequence is TGTGCCAGCAGTTCTACCTCGTTTTATTCACCCCTCCACTTT. Protein: CASSSTSFYSPLHF.

The V call is TRBV7-9, the J call TRBJ1-2; D gene ambiguous. This CDR3 comprises 15 residues. CDR1 is SEHNR, CDR2 FQNEAQ, per germline (reference sequence). Trimming stripped 5 bases from V and 3 bases from J, with 16 bases between. CDR3 region: CASSHPTSRHYGYTF. The DNA of the CDR3 is TGTGCCAGCAGCCATCCGACAAGCAGGCACTATGGCTACACCTTC. The full variable domain, in which reference TRBV7-9 and TRBJ1-2 provide the parts outside the CDR3, is DTGVSQNPRHKITKRGQNVTFRCDPISEHNRLYWYRQTLGQGPEFLTYFQNEAQLEKSRLLSDRFSAERPKGSFSTLEIQRTEQGDSAMYLCASSHPTSRHYGYTFGSGTRLTVV.

The rearrangement links TRBV6-1 to TRBJ2-7; D call uncertain. Trimming cost V 3 bases and J 3 bases, with 6 bases left between them. CDR1 and CDR2 (germline): MNHNS, SASEGT. The CDR3 runs 12 residues. The CDR3 protein is CASSDRNYEQYF. The CDR3 DNA reads as TGTGCCAGCAGTGACAGAAACTACGAGCAGTACTTC.

J is TRBJ2-7 and V is TRBV12-3 or TRBV12-4; tentatively, D is TRBD1 (6 bases). The ends were cut back, 4 bases at V and 3 bases at J, with 10 bases in the middle. The CDR3 loop spans 13 amino acids. The CDR3 region is CASSWGQHYEQYF. In DNA, the CDR3 is TGTGCCAGCAGTTGGGGACAACACTACGAGCAGTACTTC.

This chain joins TRBV19 and TRBJ1-2; 8 nucleotides agree with TRBD1. The CDR3 sequence is 18 residues long. V dropped 5 bases and J dropped 1; count of bases not matched to a gene: 15. Germline CDR1 LNHDA, CDR2 SQIVND (reference sequence). The CDR3 coding sequence is TGTGCCAGTAGTCACGACAGGGGCCAGGCCGGACTTAACTATGGCTACACCTTC. Translating gives CASSHDRGQAGLNYGYTF.

The sample holds a few counts of this clone. J is TRBJ1-5 and V is TRBV10-2; D call uncertain. CDR3 size: 16 residues. Trimming removed 7 bases at V and 7 bases at J, with 23 bases between. Germline loops: CDR1 WSHSY, CDR2 SAAADI. In nucleotides, the CDR3 is TGCGCCAGCACACAAGCCGGCGGGGTGGGCAGCCAGCCCCAGCATTTT. This codes for CASTQAGGVGSQPQHF.

The gene calls are TRBV4-1 and TRBJ2-3, with 10 bases lining up with TRBD2. Germline-derived CDR1 and CDR2 are MGHRA and YSYEKL. CDR3 length equals 17 residues. V dropped 0 bases and J dropped 6; count of bases not matched to a gene: 9. CDR3 sequence reads: CASSQDRASGGGDTQYF. In DNA, the CDR3 is TGCGCCAGCAGCCAAGACAGGGCTAGCGGGGGCGGGGATACGCAGTATTTT.

The CDR3 sequence: CASSEAATGDSNQPQHF. The CDR3 nucleotides are TGTGCCAGCAGTGAAGCGGCTACCGGGGATAGCAATCAGCCCCAGCATTTT. V gene TRBV2 combines with J gene TRBJ1-5; D is unresolved. This CDR3 has 17 amino acids. The germline CDR1 and CDR2 sequences are SNHLY and FYNNEI. V was pared by 0 bases and J by 0 bases, with 12 bases between.

This clone was detected only once. The J gene is TRBJ1-2, the V gene TRBV7-6; TRBD1 aligns across 7 bases. The CDR3 has 16 residues. Germline CDR1 is SGHVS and CDR2 is FNYEAQ. J gave up 5 bases and V 5 bases, and 14 bases lay outside the gene matches. CDR3 nucleotides: TGTGCCAGCAGCGACGCCATTCGGACAGGTTATTATGGCTACACCTTC. Amino acids: CASSDAIRTGYYGYTF.

The chain links TRBV6-4 to TRBJ1-1; D is perhaps TRBD1 (6 bases). Trimming took 0 bases from V and 10 from J, leaving 15 bases between them. Germline V lookup: CDR1 MRHNA, CDR2 SNTAGT. The CDR3 extends over 14 amino acids. CDR3 sequence (DNA): TGTGCCAGCAGTGACTCTCGGTCGGGGGGCGCAGCTTTCTTT. Encoded protein: CASSDSRSGGAAFF.

This rearrangement joins TRBV11-3 to TRBJ2-5, with D possibly being TRBD2 (6 bases). The germline V and J ends were trimmed by 3 bases and 2 bases, with 7 bases remaining between them. Germline V gene lookup returns CDR1 SGHNT and CDR2 YENEEA. CDR3 length equals 13 residues. The CDR3, as DNA: TGTGCCAGCAGCTTGCGGGGTCAAGAGACCCAGTACTTC. This sequence encodes CASSLRGQETQYF. Based on the CDR3 plus reference TRBV11-3 and TRBJ2-5, the full variable domain is EAGVVQSPRYKIIEKKQPVAFWCNPISGHNTLYWYLQNLGQGPELLIRYENEEAVDDSQLPKDRFSAERLKGVDSTLKIQPAELGDSAVYLCASSLRGQETQYFGPGTRLLVL.